The 9 T cell receptor beta chains listed next were all sequenced from one sample in a study of molecular identifiers for immune sequencing clone quantification. Each CDR3 protein gets one entry after TCRdb re-called the PCR reads with MiXCR. The table has tens of thousands of distinct CDR3 sequences, around 19% seen once. What was sequenced was naive CD8+ T cells from blood, with Jurkat cell RNA spiked in. Indicated subset: FACS-sorted CD8+CD4-CCR7+CD45RA+ naive T cells. The receptor set was obtained from a human donor in good health. Some libraries in this study had Jurkat cell RNA spiked in.

This clonotype showed up many times. V is TRBV7-6 and J is TRBJ2-3, with TRBD2 identical over 12 bases. The length of the CDR3 is 16 residues. The V gene end was trimmed by 4 bases and the J gene end by 0 bases; junction bases not matched to a gene: 2. Germline CDR1 SGHVS, CDR2 FNYEAQ. The CDR3: CASSYGTSGSTDTQYF. The CDR3 nucleotides are TGTGCCAGCAGCTATGGGACTAGCGGGAGCACAGATACGCAGTATTTT.

Ten or more counts support this clonotype. The chain combines TRBV1 with TRBJ2-1; the table's D call, TRBD2, was not checked against the DNA. TRBV1 is deemed a pseudogene. The CDR3 is made up of 16 amino acids. The CDR3 sequence is CTSSRYGTSGEHEQFF. The CDR3 DNA reads as TGCACCAGCAGCCGATACGGGACTAGCGGTGAGCATGAGCAGTTCTTC.

The table lists this clonotype with many counts. V usage is TRBV4-1 and J usage is TRBJ2-7; no clear D. The V end was cut by 0 bases, the J end by 2 bases, with 11 bases between. The CDR3 loop spans 15 amino acids. Germline V gene sequence: CDR1 MGHRA, CDR2 YSYEKL. Here the CDR3 reads CASSQEGQETYEQYF. CDR3 in DNA: TGCGCCAGCAGCCAAGAGGGCCAGGAGACCTACGAGCAGTACTTC.

This clonotype was detected ten times or more. The chain carries TRBV25-1 and TRBJ2-7; perhaps TRBD2 as D (5 bases). Trimming pared 4 bases from V and 7 bases from J, leaving 17 bases between. Germline-derived CDR1 and CDR2 are MGHDK and SYGVNS. This CDR3 contains 14 residues. CDR3 DNA sequence: TGTGCCAGCAGTGGATGGCTTCAGGAGGATGAGCAGTACTTC. Protein sequence: CASSGWLQEDEQYF.

This clonotype was seen a few times. A much larger clone differs from this one at a single base, so this may be a read error. The rearrangement links TRBV28 to TRBJ2-2; D might be TRBD1 or TRBD2, each matching 6 bases. The CDR3 covers 19 residues. Trimming removed 6 bases from V and 0 bases from J, with 23 bases in between. Germline CDR1 and CDR2: MDHEN and SYDVKM. Here the CDR3 reads CASSPPSGSGATNTGELFF. CDR3 coding DNA: TGTGCCAGCAGCCCCCCCTCTGGGTCGGGGGCCACGAACACCGGGGAGCTGTTTTTT.

The table lists this clonotype with many counts. The rearrangement joins TRBV27 to TRBJ2-1, with 9 bases aligning to TRBD2. V gave up 5 bases and J gave up 4 bases; unmatched junction bases: 9. The CDR3 length is 16 residues. The germline V gene encodes CDR1 MNHEY and CDR2 SMNVEV (reference sequence). The CDR3 nucleotides read TGTGCCAGCAGTCCCTCGACTAGCGGCCGTTACAATGAGCAGTTCTTC. Translation gives CASSPSTSGRYNEQFF.

This clonotype was seen a single time. The J gene is TRBJ2-7, the V gene TRBV25-1; D uncertain. The germline V gene encodes CDR1 MGHDK and CDR2 SYGVNS. The CDR3 runs to 13 residues. Trimming removed 1 base from V and 4 bases from J, with 8 bases in between. CDR3 nucleotide sequence: TGTGCCAGCAGTGAATCTATCGTTTACGAGCAGTACTTC. Translating it yields CASSESIVYEQYF.

For this clonotype: A much more abundant neighbour one base away suggests this may be a read error. The genes are TRBV4-2 and TRBJ2-3, with 10 bases fitting TRBD1. The CDR3 loop spans 15 amino acids. CDR1 is LGHNA and CDR2 is YNFKEQ in the germline V gene. CDR3 sequence (DNA): TGTGCCGGCAGCCAAGAGGACAGGGGGTTGGATACGCAGTATTTT. Translating gives CAGSQEDRGLDTQYF.

At least ten counts were recorded for this clonotype. The rearrangement links TRBV4-1 to TRBJ2-2; 9 bases fit TRBD2. This CDR3 has 16 residues. Trimming removed 0 bases from V and 4 bases from J; junction bases left unmatched: 3. Germline loops: CDR1 MGHRA, CDR2 YSYEKL. CDR3 sequence: CASSQELAGATGELFF. CDR3 in DNA: TGCGCCAGCAGCCAAGAGTTAGCGGGAGCCACCGGGGAGCTGTTTTTT.